Each of the 10 T cell receptor beta chains below was sequenced from the same sample in a study of identical twins. MiXCR was run by TCRdb on the 5' RACE reads, yielding one entry per CDR3 protein. The sample has 450,000 to 500,000 distinct CDR3 sequences, over 11% seen once; the top ten hold approximately 1%. These data were also reused for a study on yellow fever vaccine responses in identical twins.

Sequenced sample: CD4+ T cells sorted from blood. The receptors derive from a woman aged 18-30 years in good health.

The rearrangement uses TRBV20-1 and TRBJ2-3; the match to TRBD1 covers 9 bases. Trimming at V came to 4 bases and at J to 2 bases, leaving 4 bases not matched to a gene. CDR3 length: 14 amino acids. Germline V gene lookup returns CDR1 DFQATT and CDR2 SNEGSKA (reference sequence). Here the CDR3 DNA reads TGCAGTGCTAAGAGGACAGGGGTCACAGATACGCAGTATTTT. Translated, it gives CSAKRTGVTDTQYF.

CDR3 amino acids: CASSQAVGQGKPQHF. DNA for the CDR3: TGTGCCAGCAGCCAAGCCGTGGGACAGGGTAAGCCCCAGCATTTT. The chain is built from TRBV3-1 and TRBJ1-5; 9 bases align to TRBD1. CDR3 length: 15 amino acids. CDR1 LGHDT and CDR2 YNNKEL come from the germline V gene (reference sequence). J lost 8 bases, V lost 1 base, and 6 bases had no gene match. The full variable domain, rest sourced from reference TRBV3-1 and TRBJ1-5, is DTAVSQTPKYLVTQMGNDKSIKCEQNLGHDTMYWYKQDSKKFLKIMFSYNNKELIINETVPNRFSPKSPDKAHLNLHINSLELGDSAVYFCASSQAVGQGKPQHFGDGTRLSIL.

This clonotype has only a few counts. The chain recombines TRBV6-5 with TRBJ2-7; 7 bases map to TRBD2. Germline trimming cut 4 bases from V and 1 base from J; bases unmatched to any gene: 7. The CDR3 consists of 15 residues. Germline CDR1 and CDR2: MNHEY and SVGAGI. The DNA of the CDR3 is TGTGCCAGCAGTTCCCCCGCGGGAGTTTCCTACGAGCAGTACTTC. Translated: CASSSPAGVSYEQYF.

This clonotype has a handful of counts. The rearrangement links TRBV28 to TRBJ2-7; TRBD1 might be the D (5 bases). Trimming cost V 10 bases and J 3 bases, with 16 bases left between them. Germline assignment: CDR1 MDHEN and CDR2 SYDVKM. The CDR3 has 13 amino acids. The CDR3 region is CAISRGSFYEQYF. CDR3 DNA: TGTGCCATCTCTAGGGGCTCCTTCTACGAGCAGTACTTC.

The V and J genes are TRBV6-4 and TRBJ2-4, with TRBD1 identical over 9 bases. J lost 6 bases, V lost 3 bases, and 6 bases had no gene match. CDR3 length: 15 residues. Germline CDR1 reads MRHNA; CDR2 reads SNTAGT. CDR3 loop: CASSENRGRGNIQYF. In nucleotides, the CDR3 is TGTGCCAGCAGTGAAAACAGGGGGCGCGGAAACATTCAGTACTTC.

This clonotype came up many times. At one of its ends the junction is not consistent with the germline gene, which may arise from a read error. The chain has TRBV11-3 and TRBJ2-3; tentatively, D is TRBD1 (6 bases). Per the germline V gene, CDR1 is SGHNT and CDR2 is YENEEA. The CDR3 is 14 amino acids. The chain's CDR3 is CASSLGASTDTQYF. DNA of the CDR3: TGCGCCAGCAGCTTGGGGGCTAGCACAGATACGCAGTATTTT.

This clonotype was found once. The genes are TRBV6-6 and TRBJ1-2, with D tentatively TRBD1 (6 bases). CDR1 and CDR2 from the germline V gene are MNHNY and SVGAGI (reference sequence). CDR3 length: 13 residues. Trimming took off 7 bases at V and 8 bases at J, with 17 bases between the two ends. CDR3: CASTDGGARGYTF. The CDR3 DNA reads as TGTGCCAGCACCGACGGGGGGGCGCGGGGCTACACCTTC.

This clonotype was seen only a few times. The J gene is TRBJ1-5, the V gene TRBV6-2 or TRBV6-3; D perhaps matches TRBD1 (6 bases). V gave up 5 bases and J gave up 5 bases, with 13 bases separating them. This CDR3 is 14 amino acids long. The germline gives CDR1 MNHEY, CDR2 SVGEGT. CDR3 sequence reads: CASSLQGGHQPQHF. The DNA of the CDR3 is TGTGCCAGCAGTCTACAGGGAGGTCATCAGCCCCAGCATTTT.

The V gene is TRBV19, the J gene TRBJ2-1; TRBD2 matches at 14 bases. The V segment lost 3 bases and the J segment 8 bases; nucleotides outside the gene matches: 6. The CDR3 runs to 16 residues. Germline CDR1 is LNHDA and CDR2 is SQIVND (reference sequence). CDR3 DNA: TGTGCCAGTAGTATCGGGACTAGCGGGAGAAGGGATGAGCAGTTCTTC. Protein sequence: CASSIGTSGRRDEQFF. The whole variable domain, filled in from reference TRBV19 and TRBJ2-1, reads DGGITQSPKYLFRKEGQNVTLSCEQNLNHDAMYWYRQDPGQGLRLIYYSQIVNDFQKGDIAEGYSVSREKKESFPLTVTSAQKNPTAFYLCASSIGTSGRRDEQFFGPGTRLTVL.

The chain combines TRBV5-1 with TRBJ2-3; TRBD2 aligns across 8 bases. With 5 bases clipped from V and 4 bases from J, the junction kept 9 bases outside the gene matches. This CDR3 comprises 15 residues. Germline V CDR1 and CDR2: SGHRS, YFSETQ. CDR3 protein: CASRDGRALADTQYF. The CDR3 DNA is TGCGCCAGCAGGGACGGGAGGGCCCTCGCAGATACGCAGTATTTT. Using reference TRBV5-1 and TRBJ2-3 for the parts outside the CDR3, the full variable domain is KAGVTQTPRYLIKTRGQQVTLSCSPISGHRSVSWYQQTPGQGLQFLFEYFSETQRNKGNFPGRFSGRQFSNSRSEMNVSTLELGDSALYLCASRDGRALADTQYFGPGTRLTVL.